The 30 T cell receptor beta chains below come from one sample, sequenced in a study of Ad26.COV2.S vaccination and SARS-CoV-2 variants. Here immunoSEQ multiplex PCR was the method, and the copy in TCRdb shows in-frame clones only, minus some. The sample consists of about 350,000 clones, 80% to 90% of them appearing once. Treatment reported: some 19 received Ad26.COV2.S at low or high dose, single or two shots; 5 received placebo; per-sample allocation not given. Day 63 after the first vaccine or placebo injection was the time point for sampling. The source was peripheral blood, collected in a trial of Ad26.COV2.S vaccine versus placebo. These TCRs come from a person aged 18-65 years who received the Ad26.COV2.S COVID-19 vaccine or a placebo.

J is TRBJ2-1 and V is TRBV5-1, with a weak D call TRBD2 (5 bases). This CDR3 is 15 amino acids long. Germline lookup yields CDR1 SGHRS and CDR2 YFSETQ. V was pared by 4 bases and J by 2 bases, with 13 bases between. CDR3 sequence (DNA): TGCGCCAGCAGCGGAATAGCGCGGGCCTACAATGAGCAGTTCTTC. Translating it yields CASSGIARAYNEQFF.

V gene TRBV6-2 or TRBV6-3 combines with J gene TRBJ2-3, with D uncertain. Germline assignment: CDR1 MNHEY and CDR2 SVGEGT. The ends were cut back, 2 bases at V and 0 bases at J, with 12 bases in the middle. There are 16 residues in the CDR3. The CDR3: CASSYNLLTSTDTQYF. DNA of the CDR3: TGTGCCAGCAGTTACAATCTGTTAACTAGCACAGATACGCAGTATTTT.

V is TRBV7-2 and J is TRBJ2-3, with D unresolved. CDR3 length: 14 residues. Trimming removed 6 bases from V and 0 bases from J, with 10 bases in between. Germline-derived CDR1 and CDR2 are SGHTA and FQGNSA. This CDR3 reads CASRPDGSTDTQYF. The CDR3 DNA is TGTGCCAGCAGGCCAGACGGGAGCACAGATACGCAGTATTTT.

This clone has a single count. The chain combines TRBV20-1 with TRBJ1-1; TRBD1 is a possible D gene (6 bases). In germline, CDR1 is DFQATT, CDR2 SNEGSKA (reference sequence). V lost 3 bases and J 4 bases, leaving 15 bases between the germline ends. The CDR3 runs to 14 residues. CDR3 nucleotides: TGCAGTGCTAGTGTACAGGGCAGGGGCACTGAAGCTTTCTTT. This translates into CSASVQGRGTEAFF.

V gene TRBV12-3 or TRBV12-4 combines with J gene TRBJ2-1; TRBD2 might be the D (6 bases). Trimming cost V 6 bases and J 10 bases, with 16 bases left between them. The CDR3 runs to 13 residues. This CDR3 reads CASSPSGRGEQFF. The CDR3 DNA is TGTGCCAGCAGCCCCTCCGGCCGGGGGGAGCAGTTCTTC.

V usage is TRBV6-2 or TRBV6-3 and J usage is TRBJ2-7; TRBD2 agrees at 7 bases. Germline CDR1 reads MNHEY; CDR2 reads SVGEGT. Trimming removed 6 bases from V and 7 bases from J; junction bases left unmatched: 12. This CDR3 spans 14 amino acids. The CDR3 DNA is TGTGCCAGCAGCCCTGGCGGGGAAGCGGGGGAGCAGTACTTC. As protein: CASSPGGEAGEQYF.

J is TRBJ2-2 and V is TRBV29-1; D possibly corresponds to TRBD1 (6 bases). Trimming pared 4 bases from V and 4 bases from J, leaving 16 bases between. The CDR3 is made up of 15 amino acids. CDR1 SQVTM and CDR2 ANQGSEA come from the germline V gene. The CDR3 is CSVASLTGRTGELFF. CDR3 bases: TGCAGCGTTGCCTCACTAACAGGGCGCACCGGGGAGCTGTTTTTT.

The CDR3 DNA sequence: TGTGCCAGCAGTTCTCTTCTAGCGGGGACGACAGATACGCAGTATTTT. Its translation: CASSSLLAGTTDTQYF. The V call is TRBV28, the J call TRBJ2-3, with 9 nucleotides matching TRBD2. From germline, CDR1 is MDHEN and CDR2 SYDVKM. With V trimmed by 4 bases and J by 3 bases, 8 bases remained unmatched. CDR3 length: 16 residues.

The chain recombines TRBV27 with TRBJ2-7; D perhaps matches TRBD1 (6 bases). V lost 3 bases to trimming and J lost 2 bases, with 8 bases between them. Germline CDR1 and CDR2: MNHEY and SMNVEV (reference sequence). CDR3 length: 13 amino acids. The CDR3 DNA reads TGTGCCAGCAGTTTTGGACAGACCTACGAGCAGTACTTC. Amino acid sequence: CASSFGQTYEQYF.

The CDR3 region has the DNA TGTGCCAGCAGTTTCGGCCGGGGCTACGAGCAGTACTTC. It yields the protein CASSFGRGYEQYF. The J gene is TRBJ2-7, the V gene TRBV12-3 or TRBV12-4; TRBD2 is a possible D gene (5 bases). The CDR3 extends over 13 amino acids. V was trimmed by 3 bases and J by 3 bases, leaving 9 bases between them.

This clone showed up just a few times. V is TRBV3-1 (or the pseudogene TRBV3-2) and J is TRBJ1-1; 8 nucleotides match TRBD1. The CDR3 has 13 residues. J gave up 5 bases and V 5 bases, and 4 bases lay outside the gene matches. Germline V gene lookup returns CDR1 LGHDT and CDR2 YNNKEL (reference sequence). DNA of the CDR3: TGTGCCAGCAGCTGGACAGGGAGTACTGAAGCTTTCTTT. Amino acids: CASSWTGSTEAFF.

The chain carries TRBV2 and TRBJ2-1, with 14 positions matching TRBD2. The CDR3 is made up of 14 amino acids. Germline V gene data show CDR1 as SNHLY and CDR2 as FYNNEI. The V gene end was trimmed by 8 bases and the J gene end by 14 bases; junction bases not matched to a gene: 11. The CDR3 DNA reads TGTGCCAGCGGGACTAGCGGGAGCCGACGTGAAGAGTTCTTC. This translates into CASGTSGSRREEFF.

V is TRBV19 and J is TRBJ2-5, with 8 bases fitting TRBD1. Trimming took 4 bases from V and 0 from J; bases not matched to a gene: 4. There are 15 residues in the CDR3. Germline V gene sequence: CDR1 LNHDA, CDR2 SQIVND (reference sequence). This chain's CDR3 is CASSTGQGHQETQYF. The CDR3 DNA is TGTGCCAGTAGTACCGGACAGGGACACCAAGAGACCCAGTACTTC.

The chain combines TRBV4-1 with TRBJ2-7; 9 nucleotides line up with TRBD2. The CDR3 is 15 residues long. Germline V gives CDR1 MGHRA, CDR2 YSYEKL. V dropped 3 bases and J dropped 5; count of bases not matched to a gene: 8. CDR3 residues: CASSHLGLATDEQYF. The CDR3 bases are TGCGCCAGCAGCCATCTGGGACTAGCCACAGACGAGCAGTACTTC.

The V call is TRBV4-3, the J call TRBJ1-2, with 8 bases fitting TRBD1. V was pared by 1 base and J by 3 bases, with 7 bases of the junction left unmatched. The CDR3 spans 16 residues. The germline gives CDR1 LGHNA, CDR2 YSLEER. Here the CDR3 DNA reads TGCGCCAGCAGCCAAGCCAGGACAGGGAAGGACTATGGCTACACCTTC. Protein sequence: CASSQARTGKDYGYTF.

The CDR3 protein is CASSPLGGGNYGYTF. DNA of the CDR3: TGTGCCAGCTCACCACTGGGCGGTGGTAACTATGGCTACACCTTC. The chain employs TRBV18 and TRBJ1-2; D is uncertain. The CDR3 loop spans 15 amino acids. Between the trimmed V and J ends, which lost 1 base and 1 base, there was a span of 10 bases. The germline gives CDR1 KGHSH, CDR2 LQKENI.

V and J are TRBV28 and TRBJ2-1; D is undetermined. Germline lookup yields CDR1 MDHEN and CDR2 SYDVKM. This CDR3 has 17 amino acids. The V and J ends lost 1 base and 0 bases respectively, with 13 bases between them. The CDR3 here is CASSLSTRLGSYNEQFF. The DNA of the CDR3 is TGTGCCAGCAGTTTATCGACCCGTCTGGGCTCCTACAATGAGCAGTTCTTC.

The chain links TRBV7-9 to TRBJ2-5; TRBD1 or TRBD2 may be the D gene (5 bases each). Germline-derived CDR1 and CDR2 are SEHNR and FQNEAQ (reference sequence). The CDR3 totals 16 residues. V was clipped by 5 bases and J by 7 bases, with 23 bases between them. CDR3 nucleotides: TGTGCCAGCAGCAAGTTCGGGGACGGCGGACTGGGGACCCAGTACTTC. Translation: CASSKFGDGGLGTQYF.

This chain uses TRBV7-9 with TRBJ2-4, with D possibly called TRBD1 or TRBD2 (5 bases each). Germline V gives CDR1 SEHNR, CDR2 FQNEAQ (reference sequence). V lost 1 base and J lost 2, with 18 bases in between. There are 18 residues in the CDR3. The CDR3 region has the DNA TGTGCCAGCAGCTTAGTGTATATCGGGACGAGTCCCAAAAACATTCAGTACTTC. This translates into CASSLVYIGTSPKNIQYF.

J is TRBJ2-3 and V is TRBV7-2, with TRBD2 identical over 14 bases. The CDR3 has 16 amino acids. With 1 base clipped from V and 4 bases from J, the junction kept 1 base outside the gene matches. CDR1 and CDR2 (germline): SGHTA, FQGNSA. The CDR3 nucleotides read TGTGCCAGCAGCTTAGGACTAGCGGGGGGGGCAGATACGCAGTATTTT. Translated: CASSLGLAGGADTQYF. Combining the CDR3 with reference TRBV7-2 and TRBJ2-3 gives the whole variable domain GAGVSQSPSNKVTEKGKDVELRCDPISGHTALYWYRQSLGQGLEFLIYFQGNSAPDKSGLPSDRFSAERTGGSVSTLTIQRTQQEDSAVYLCASSLGLAGGADTQYFGPGTRLTVL.

The rearrangement links TRBV6-6 to TRBJ1-2, with 11 bases fitting TRBD1. Germline V gives CDR1 MNHNY, CDR2 SVGAGI (reference sequence). The CDR3 loop spans 15 amino acids. J lost 7 bases, V lost 7 bases, and 11 bases had no gene match. CDR3 loop: CASNNWTGGRSGYTF. For the CDR3, the DNA is TGTGCCAGCAATAATTGGACAGGGGGCAGAAGTGGCTACACCTTC.

The genes are TRBV29-1 and TRBJ2-1; 7 positions agree with TRBD2. The CDR3 is made up of 14 amino acids. Germline CDR1 reads SQVTM; CDR2 reads ANQGSEA. CDR3 loop: CSTPGGRSYNEQFF. The CDR3 DNA sequence: TGCAGTACTCCGGGGGGACGCTCCTACAATGAGCAGTTCTTC.

V usage is TRBV19 and J usage is TRBJ2-4; 9 nucleotides agree with TRBD1. The CDR3 sequence is 17 residues long. Germline V gives CDR1 LNHDA, CDR2 SQIVND (reference sequence). The trim removed 7 bases at V and 2 bases at J, leaving 12 bases unmatched. The CDR3 sequence is CASNAGQGFGTKNIQYF. CDR3 bases: TGTGCCAGTAACGCGGGACAGGGTTTTGGCACCAAAAACATTCAGTACTTC.

The genes are TRBV7-9 and TRBJ2-5; possible D gene TRBD2, 6 bases. The CDR3 sequence is 15 residues long. The V end was cut by 2 bases, the J end by 8 bases, with 18 bases between. The germline gives CDR1 SEHNR, CDR2 FQNEAQ (reference sequence). The CDR3 here is CASSLRFAGSETQYF. The CDR3 bases are TGTGCCAGCAGCTTAAGGTTTGCGGGGTCGGAAACCCAGTACTTC.

V is TRBV10-3 and J is TRBJ2-3, with 9 bases fitting TRBD1. In germline, CDR1 is ENHRY, CDR2 SYGVKD. The ends lost 10 bases at V and 5 bases at J; junction bases unmatched: 7. The CDR3 extends over 13 amino acids. The CDR3 region has the DNA TGTGCCACCCGGGACAGGGCCCAAGATACGCAGTATTTT. Its protein is CATRDRAQDTQYF.

The V gene is TRBV2, the J gene TRBJ2-5, with 11 bases fitting TRBD2. Germline CDR1 SNHLY, CDR2 FYNNEI. V gave up 6 bases and J gave up 5 bases; unmatched junction bases: 8. The CDR3 is 15 residues long. CDR3 loop: CASRASGGFGETQYF. The CDR3 DNA is TGTGCCAGCAGAGCTAGCGGGGGGTTTGGGGAGACCCAGTACTTC.

The CDR3 here is CASSETRTTEQYF. Here the CDR3 DNA reads TGCGCCAGCAGTGAAACACGGACCACCGAGCAGTACTTC. The rearrangement uses TRBV10-2 and TRBJ2-7; D remains ambiguous. The CDR3 contains 13 residues. Germline-derived CDR1 and CDR2 are WSHSY and SAAADI. V lost 3 bases, J lost 6 bases, and 12 bases lay in between.

V is TRBV30 and J is TRBJ1-1; D gene ambiguous. The germline V gene encodes CDR1 GTSNPN and CDR2 SVGIG (reference sequence). V dropped 0 bases and J dropped 2 bases, with 10 bases sitting between them. CDR3 length: 14 residues. The CDR3 nucleotides are TGTGCCTGGAGTGTACTCGGCAGAAACACTGAAGCTTTCTTT. It codes for CAWSVLGRNTEAFF.

The gene calls are TRBV3-1 (or the pseudogene TRBV3-2) and TRBJ2-4; tentatively, D is TRBD2 (5 bases). This CDR3 has 17 amino acids. V was trimmed by 4 bases and J by 0 bases, leaving 16 bases between them. CDR1 is LGHDT, CDR2 YNNKEL, per germline (reference sequence). The CDR3 loop reads CASSPWSGSIAKNIQYF. The CDR3 DNA reads TGTGCCAGCAGCCCATGGAGCGGATCCATAGCCAAAAACATTCAGTACTTC.

This clone has more than one count but fewer than ten. V and J are TRBV4-1 and TRBJ1-1; D possibly corresponds to TRBD1 (6 bases). This CDR3 has 15 residues. Deletions cut 0 bases from V and 4 bases from J, with 12 bases between. Germline V gene data show CDR1 as MGHRA and CDR2 as YSYEKL. The CDR3 region is CASSQDPQGSTEAFF. DNA for the CDR3: TGCGCCAGCAGCCAAGACCCTCAGGGGAGCACTGAAGCTTTCTTT.